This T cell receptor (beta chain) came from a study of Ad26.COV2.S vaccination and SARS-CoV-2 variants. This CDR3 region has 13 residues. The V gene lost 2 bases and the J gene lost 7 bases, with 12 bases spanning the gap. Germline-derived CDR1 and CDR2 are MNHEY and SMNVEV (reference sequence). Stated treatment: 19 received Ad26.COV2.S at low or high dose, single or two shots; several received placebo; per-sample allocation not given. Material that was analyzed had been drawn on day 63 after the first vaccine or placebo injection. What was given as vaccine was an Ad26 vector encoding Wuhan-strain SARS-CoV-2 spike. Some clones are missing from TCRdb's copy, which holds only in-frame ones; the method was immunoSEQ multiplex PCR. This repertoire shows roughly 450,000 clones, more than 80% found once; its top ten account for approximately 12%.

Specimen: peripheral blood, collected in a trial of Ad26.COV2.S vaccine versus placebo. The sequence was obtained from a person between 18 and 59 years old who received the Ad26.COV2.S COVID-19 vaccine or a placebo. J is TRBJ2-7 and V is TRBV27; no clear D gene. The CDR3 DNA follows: TGTGCCAGCAGTTTAATCAGGACCGGGGAGCAGTACTTC. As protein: CASSLIRTGEQYF.